This entry describes one T cell receptor beta chain. Antigen specificity is unknown. The table came from immunoSEQ multiplex PCR; TCRdb's copy has only in-frame clones and leaves some out. Among about 2.4 million clones listed, 93% were seen once. Into CD45RA+ naive and CD45RA-negative memory subsets, the CD4+ cells were split. V dropped 4 bases and J dropped 1 base, with 13 bases sitting between them. This CDR3 spans 14 amino acids. The V gene's germline CDR1 is SQVTM and CDR2 ANQGSEA. The data originate from a study of shared clonotypes between healthy human individuals. Study outcomes and limitations: The naive CD4 repertoires of a few donors were compared, and approximately 4.5% of clonotypes were shared.

The chain combines TRBV29-1 with TRBJ2-5; D may be TRBD2 (6 bases). Sequencing was performed on naive CD4+ T cells from PBMCs. Subset of the sample: CD45RA+ positively selected. The TCR comes from a man aged 18 to 30 in good health. Some clones in this sample may be carry-over from other donors' samples. CDR3 in DNA: TGCAGCGTTGGAGGTCTGCGGGGCCAAGAGACCCAGTACTTC. Amino acids: CSVGGLRGQETQYF.